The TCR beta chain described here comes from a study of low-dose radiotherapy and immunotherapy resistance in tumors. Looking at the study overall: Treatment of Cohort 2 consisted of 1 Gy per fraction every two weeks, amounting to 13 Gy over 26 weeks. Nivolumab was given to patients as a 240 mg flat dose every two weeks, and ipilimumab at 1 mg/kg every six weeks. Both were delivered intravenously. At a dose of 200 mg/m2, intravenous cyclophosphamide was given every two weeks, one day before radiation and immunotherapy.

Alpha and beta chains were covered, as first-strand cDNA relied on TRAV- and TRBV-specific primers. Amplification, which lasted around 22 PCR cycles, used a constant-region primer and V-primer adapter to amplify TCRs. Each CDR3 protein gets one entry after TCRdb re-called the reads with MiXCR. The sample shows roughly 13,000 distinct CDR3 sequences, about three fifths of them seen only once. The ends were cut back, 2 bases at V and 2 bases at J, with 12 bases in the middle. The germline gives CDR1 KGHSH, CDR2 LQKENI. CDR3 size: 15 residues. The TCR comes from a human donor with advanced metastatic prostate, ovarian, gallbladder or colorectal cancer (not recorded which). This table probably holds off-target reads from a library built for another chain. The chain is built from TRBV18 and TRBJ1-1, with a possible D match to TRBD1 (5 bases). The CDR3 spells CASSPDLGTNTEAFF. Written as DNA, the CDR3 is TGTGCCAGCTCACCAGATTTGGGGACCAACACTGAAGCTTTCTTT.